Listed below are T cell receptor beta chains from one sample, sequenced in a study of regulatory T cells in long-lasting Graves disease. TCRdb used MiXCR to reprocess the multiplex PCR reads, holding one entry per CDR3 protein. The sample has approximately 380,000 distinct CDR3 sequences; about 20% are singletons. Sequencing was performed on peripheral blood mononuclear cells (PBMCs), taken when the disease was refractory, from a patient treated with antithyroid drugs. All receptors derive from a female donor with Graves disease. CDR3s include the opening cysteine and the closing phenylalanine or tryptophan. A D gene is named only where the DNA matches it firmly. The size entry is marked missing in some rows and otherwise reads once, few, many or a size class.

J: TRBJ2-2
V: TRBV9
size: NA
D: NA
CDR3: CASSVGGFTGELFF
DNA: TGTGCCAGCAGCGTAGGAGGATTCACCGGGGAGCTGTTTTTT

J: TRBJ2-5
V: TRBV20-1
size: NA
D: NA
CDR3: CSARSLANNYQETQYF
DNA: TGCAGTGCTAGATCCCTAGCGAACAATTACCAAGAGACCCAGTACTTC

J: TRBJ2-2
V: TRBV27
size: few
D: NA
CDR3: CASSLGGSNTGELFF
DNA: TGTGCCAGCAGTTTGGGGGGCTCGAACACCGGGGAGCTGTTTTTT

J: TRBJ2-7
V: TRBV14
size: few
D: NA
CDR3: CASSPHSDRGVPHTYEQYF
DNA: TGTGCCAGCAGCCCTCACAGTGACAGAGGGGTCCCTCACACGTACGAGCAGTACTTC

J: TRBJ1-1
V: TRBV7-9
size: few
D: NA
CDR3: CASSLVIGARDTEAFF
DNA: TGTGCCAGCAGCTTAGTGATAGGGGCTCGCGACACTGAAGCTTTCTTT

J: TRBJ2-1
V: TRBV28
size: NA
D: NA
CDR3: CASSLVVLSSSYNEQFF
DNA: TGTGCCAGCAGTTTAGTGGTGCTTTCGAGCTCCTACAATGAGCAGTTCTTC

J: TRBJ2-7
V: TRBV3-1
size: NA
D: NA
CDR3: CASSPMNPGLKSYEQYF
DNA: TGTGCCAGCAGCCCGATGAATCCGGGACTCAAGTCCTACGAGCAGTACTTC

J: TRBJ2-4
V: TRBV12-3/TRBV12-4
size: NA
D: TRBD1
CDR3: CASIDDRGRNIQYF
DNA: TGTGCCAGCATCGATGACAGGGGGCGGAACATTCAGTACTTC

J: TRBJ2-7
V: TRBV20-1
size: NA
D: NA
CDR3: CSVQGSRFSYEQYF
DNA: TGCAGTGTTCAAGGCAGCAGATTTTCCTACGAGCAGTACTTC

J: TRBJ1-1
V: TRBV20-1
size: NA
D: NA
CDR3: CSATPGVMNTEAFF
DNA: TGCAGTGCTACCCCGGGGGTTATGAACACTGAAGCTTTCTTT

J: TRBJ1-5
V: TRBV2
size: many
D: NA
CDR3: CASSPTLRTAYQPQHF
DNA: TGTGCCAGCAGTCCCACCTTGAGGACAGCCTATCAGCCCCAGCATTTT

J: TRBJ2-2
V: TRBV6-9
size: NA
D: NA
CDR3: CASSYGRAAGELFF
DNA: TGTGCCAGCAGTTACGGTAGGGCAGCCGGGGAGCTGTTTTTT

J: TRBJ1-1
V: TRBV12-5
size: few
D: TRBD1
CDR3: CASGETGGLTEAFF
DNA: TGTGCTAGTGGAGAAACAGGGGGCCTGACTGAAGCTTTCTTT

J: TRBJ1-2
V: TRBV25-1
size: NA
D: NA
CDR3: CASSDIWSYYTF
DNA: TGTGCCAGCAGTGATATTTGGTCTTACTACACCTTC

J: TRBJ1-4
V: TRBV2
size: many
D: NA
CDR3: CASSRAIHEGEKLFF
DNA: TGTGCCAGCAGTCGGGCTATCCACGAGGGGGAAAAACTGTTTTTT

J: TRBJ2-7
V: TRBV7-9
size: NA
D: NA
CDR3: CASSPRGRGRNYEQYF
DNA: TGTGCCAGCAGCCCCCGCGGACGCGGACGGAACTACGAGCAGTACTTC

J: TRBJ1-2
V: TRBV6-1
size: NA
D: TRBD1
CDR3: CASRQGTNNYGYTF
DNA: TGTGCCAGCAGACAGGGGACAAATAACTATGGCTACACCTTC

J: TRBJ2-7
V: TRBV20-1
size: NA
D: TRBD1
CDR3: CSASRGTGKAYEQYF
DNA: TGCAGTGCTAGCCGGGGGACAGGTAAAGCCTACGAGCAGTACTTC

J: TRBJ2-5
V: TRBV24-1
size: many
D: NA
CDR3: CATSDSTSGTYQETQYF
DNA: TGTGCCACCAGTGACTCCACGAGCGGAACCTACCAAGAGACCCAGTACTTC

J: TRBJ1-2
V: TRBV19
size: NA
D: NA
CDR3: CASSSRRDYGYTF
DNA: TGTGCCAGTAGTTCTCGGAGAGACTATGGCTACACCTTC

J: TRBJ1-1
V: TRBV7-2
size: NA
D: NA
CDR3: CASSFGGRGNTEAFF
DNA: TGTGCCAGCAGCTTTGGGGGGCGGGGGAACACTGAAGCTTTCTTT

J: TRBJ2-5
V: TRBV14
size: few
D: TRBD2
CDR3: CASSQGGIPYVRETQYF
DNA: TGTGCCAGCAGCCAGGGAGGGATTCCTTACGTGCGGGAGACCCAGTACTTC

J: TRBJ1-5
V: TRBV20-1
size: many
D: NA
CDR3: CSATGTVNQPQHF
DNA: TGCAGTGCTACCGGGACCGTGAATCAGCCCCAGCATTTT

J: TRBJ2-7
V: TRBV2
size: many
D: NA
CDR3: CASGGGGYEQYF
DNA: TGTGCCAGCGGGGGAGGGGGCTACGAGCAGTACTTC

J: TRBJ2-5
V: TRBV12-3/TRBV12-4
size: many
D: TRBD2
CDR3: CASRLAEETQYF
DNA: TGTGCCAGTCGACTAGCCGAAGAGACCCAGTACTTC

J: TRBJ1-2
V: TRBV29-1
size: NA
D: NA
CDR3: CSVWGVYGYTF
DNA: TGCAGCGTTTGGGGGGTCTATGGCTACACCTTC

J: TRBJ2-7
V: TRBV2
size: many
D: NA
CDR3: CASSEGRDNSYEQYF
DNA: TGTGCCAGCAGTGAAGGCCGGGACAACTCCTACGAGCAGTACTTC

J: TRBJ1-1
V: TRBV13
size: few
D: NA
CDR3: CASSSVGGRGTEAFF
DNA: TGTGCCAGCAGCTCCGTAGGGGGGCGCGGCACTGAAGCTTTCTTT

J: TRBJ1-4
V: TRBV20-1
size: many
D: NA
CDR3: CSARVQGVVGEKLFF
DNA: TGCAGTGCTAGGGTTCAGGGAGTAGTCGGTGAAAAACTGTTTTTT

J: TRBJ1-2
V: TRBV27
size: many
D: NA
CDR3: CASSKGLINYGYTF
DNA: TGTGCCAGCAGTAAGGGACTTATCAACTATGGCTACACCTTC

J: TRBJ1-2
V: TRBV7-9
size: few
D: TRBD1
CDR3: CASSRQGVGGGYTF
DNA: TGTGCCAGCAGCAGACAGGGGGTCGGAGGAGGCTACACCTTC

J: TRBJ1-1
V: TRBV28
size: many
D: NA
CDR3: CASSFFGGRNTEAFF
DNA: TGTGCCAGCAGTTTTTTCGGGGGGAGGAACACTGAAGCTTTCTTT

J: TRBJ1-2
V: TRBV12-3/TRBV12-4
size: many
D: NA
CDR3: CASSYGQRYGYTF
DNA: TGTGCCAGCAGTTATGGGCAGAGGTATGGCTACACCTTC

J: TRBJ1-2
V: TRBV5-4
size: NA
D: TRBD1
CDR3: CASSLAPGQGYGYTF
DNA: TGTGCCAGCAGCTTGGCACCGGGACAGGGCTATGGCTACACCTTC

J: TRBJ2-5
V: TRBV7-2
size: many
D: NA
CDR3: CASSSPTGGETQYF
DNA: TGTGCCAGCAGCTCCCCGACAGGAGGAGAGACCCAGTACTTC

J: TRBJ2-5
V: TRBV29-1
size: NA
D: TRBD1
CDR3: CSVTRQGAGETQYF
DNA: TGCAGCGTTACCCGACAGGGGGCAGGCGAGACCCAGTACTTC

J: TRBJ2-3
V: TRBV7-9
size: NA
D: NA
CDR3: CASSLDVDTQYF
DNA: TGTGCCAGCAGCTTAGATGTAGATACGCAGTATTTT

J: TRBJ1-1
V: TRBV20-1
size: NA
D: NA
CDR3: CSALSQVEAFF
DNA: TGCAGTGCTTTATCGCAAGTTGAAGCTTTCTTT

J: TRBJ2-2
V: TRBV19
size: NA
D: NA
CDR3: CASSIGGGSGELFF
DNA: TGTGCCAGTAGTATAGGAGGGGGATCCGGGGAGCTGTTTTTT

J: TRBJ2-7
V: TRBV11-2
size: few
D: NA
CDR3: CASSPRKLDSGAYEQYF
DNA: TGTGCCAGCAGCCCGCGCAAACTAGATTCAGGGGCCTACGAGCAGTACTTC

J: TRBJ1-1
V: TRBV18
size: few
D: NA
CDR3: CASSPGTLNTEAFF
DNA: TGTGCCAGCTCACCAGGGACACTGAACACTGAAGCTTTCTTT

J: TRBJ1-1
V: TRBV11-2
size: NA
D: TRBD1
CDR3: CASSILQGAQSEAFF
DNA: TGTGCCAGCAGCATCCTACAGGGGGCGCAGAGTGAAGCTTTCTTT

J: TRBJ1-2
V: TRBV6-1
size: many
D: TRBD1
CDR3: CASSRQGVYYGYTF
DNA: TGTGCCAGCAGTAGACAGGGAGTCTACTATGGCTACACCTTC

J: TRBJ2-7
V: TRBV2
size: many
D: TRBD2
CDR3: CASSEWLAGGSEQYF
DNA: TGTGCCAGCAGTGAATGGCTAGCGGGAGGAAGCGAGCAGTACTTC

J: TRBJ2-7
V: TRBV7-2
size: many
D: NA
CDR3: CASSFWGLSYEQYF
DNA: TGTGCCAGCAGCTTCTGGGGTCTGTCCTACGAGCAGTACTTC

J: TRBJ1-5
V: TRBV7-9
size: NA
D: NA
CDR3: CASSTQTENQPQHF
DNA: TGTGCCAGCAGCACACAGACAGAGAATCAGCCCCAGCATTTT

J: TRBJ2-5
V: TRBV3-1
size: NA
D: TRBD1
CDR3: CASSQARTGLETQYF
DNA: TGTGCCAGCAGCCAAGCCCGGACAGGGCTAGAGACCCAGTACTTC

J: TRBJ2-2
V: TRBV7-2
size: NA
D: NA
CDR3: CASRLYANTGELFF
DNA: TGTGCCAGCAGACTCTACGCGAACACCGGGGAGCTGTTTTTT

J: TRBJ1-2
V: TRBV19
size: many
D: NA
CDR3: CASSLQGPNYGYTF
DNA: TGTGCCAGCAGCCTACAGGGCCCTAACTATGGCTACACCTTC

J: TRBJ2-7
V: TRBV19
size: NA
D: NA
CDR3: CASSMKTGSSYEQYF
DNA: TGTGCCAGTAGTATGAAAACCGGGAGCTCCTACGAGCAGTACTTC

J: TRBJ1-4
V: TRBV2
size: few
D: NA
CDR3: CASSEGRGDEKLFF
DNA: TGTGCCAGCAGTGAGGGAAGGGGAGATGAAAAACTGTTTTTT

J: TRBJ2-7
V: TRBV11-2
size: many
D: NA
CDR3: CASSSVDKGYEQYF
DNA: TGTGCCAGCAGCTCCGTGGACAAAGGGTACGAGCAGTACTTC

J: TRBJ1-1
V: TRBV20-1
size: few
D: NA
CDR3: CSARTMGNTEAFF
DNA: TGCAGTGCTAGAACGATGGGGAACACTGAAGCTTTCTTT

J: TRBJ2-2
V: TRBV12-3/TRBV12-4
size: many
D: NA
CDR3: CASSLRPGELFF
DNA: TGTGCCAGCAGCCTTCGTCCCGGGGAGCTGTTTTTT

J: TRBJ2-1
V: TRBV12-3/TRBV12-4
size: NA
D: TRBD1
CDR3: CASSLPGQGFDEQFF
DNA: TGTGCCAGCAGTCTTCCGGGACAGGGGTTCGATGAGCAGTTCTTC

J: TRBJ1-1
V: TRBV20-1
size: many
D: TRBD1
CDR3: CSARDLGQVNTEAFF
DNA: TGCAGTGCTAGAGACCTAGGACAGGTGAACACTGAAGCTTTCTTT

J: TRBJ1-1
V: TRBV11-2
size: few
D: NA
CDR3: CASFAGGNTEAFF
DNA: TGTGCCAGTTTCGCGGGGGGTAACACTGAAGCTTTCTTT

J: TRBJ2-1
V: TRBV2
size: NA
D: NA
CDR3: CASAALLPGEQFF
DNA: TGTGCCAGTGCGGCCCTTCTACCGGGTGAGCAGTTCTTC

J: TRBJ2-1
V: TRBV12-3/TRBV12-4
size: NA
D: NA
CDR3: CASGRPGEQFF
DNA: TGTGCCAGCGGGAGGCCGGGTGAGCAGTTCTTC